The clone carrying this T cell receptor beta chain was detected ten times or more. As yet, its antigen is unknown. MiXCR, run by TCRdb on the 5' RACE reads, gives a single entry per CDR3 protein. The table lists under 250,000 distinct CDR3 sequences, under 8.5% of them singletons. This CDR3 has 20 residues. The sample originates from a study of CD8 T cells in ankylosing spondylitis. Whole-study findings and limits: The study identified a TCR beta motif of several highly homologous variants that appeared characteristic of ankylosing spondylitis blood. The clones that were linked to disease were reported to be significantly enriched in matched synovial fluid samples from ankylosing spondylitis patients.

This sequence originates from a female donor with ankylosing spondylitis or in good health (not recorded which). The chain couples TRBV21-1 to TRBJ2-1; the table's D call, TRBD2, has no DNA check behind it. TRBV21-1 is deemed a pseudogene. The sequenced sample consisted of blood, either unsorted or a sorted T cell fraction (not recorded which). The DNA for the CDR3 is TGTGCCAGCAGCATGCGGACTAGCGGGAGAGACAATAACTACTACAATGAGCAGTTCTTC. It yields the protein CASSMRTSGRDNNYYNEQFF.